What follows is one T cell receptor (beta chain) and its context. The record originates from a study of blood T cell repertoires in COVID-19. Study at large: Acute and convalescent COVID-19 specimens originated in the United States, Italy and Spain.

Here immunoSEQ multiplex PCR was the method, and the copy in TCRdb shows in-frame clones only, minus some. The sample yields around 71,000 clones, 83% seen once. Patients from Seattle were sampled longitudinally, starting during active infection. The sequenced sample consisted of peripheral blood. This clonotype was obtained from a man aged 30 to 45 with COVID-19, enrolled during active disease.

The CDR3 protein is CASSGLAGPLADTQYF. For the CDR3, the DNA is TGTGCCAGCAGTGGGCTAGCGGGACCCCTCGCAGATACGCAGTATTTT. The chain uses TRBV2 and TRBJ2-3; 9 bases agree with TRBD2. The length of the CDR3 is 16 residues. The germline gives CDR1 SNHLY, CDR2 FYNNEI. With 4 bases clipped from V and 4 bases from J, the junction kept 9 bases outside the gene matches.